A selection of T cell receptor beta chains follows, all from one sample in a study of control samples from healthy donors and cancer patients. Produced via immunoSEQ multiplex PCR; TCRdb's table is partial and in-frame only. The table shows about 96,000 clones, with just over 90% occurring only once. Sample: blood. The receptors stem from a man aged 18 to 29 in good health. Both conserved end residues are part of each CDR3. D genes are given only for firm matches. Clone size is given for some rows only: seen once, a few or many times, or a class if the clone is expanded.

len	abundance	j_gene	d_gene	v_gene	CDR3aa	CDR3nt
13	-	TRBJ1-1	-	TRBV7-9	CASSLTQQGEAFF	TGTGCCAGCAGCCTCACCCAACAAGGGGAAGCTTTCTTT
13	-	TRBJ1-2	-	TRBV30	CAWSPDPNYGYTF	TGTGCCTGGAGTCCAGACCCGAACTATGGCTACACCTTC
15	-	TRBJ1-2	-	TRBV14	CASSQYGGMEWGYTF	TGTGCCAGCAGCCAATACGGGGGAATGGAATGGGGCTACACCTTC
15	-	TRBJ2-6	-	TRBV2	CASRGAFSGANVLTF	TGTGCCAGCAGGGGGGCTTTCTCTGGGGCCAACGTCCTGACTTTC
14	-	TRBJ1-4	-	TRBV30	CAWSVTGGDEKLFF	TGTGCCTGGAGTGTAACCGGGGGCGATGAAAAACTGTTTTTT
17	-	TRBJ1-2	TRBD1	TRBV6-2/TRBV6-3	CASSWDRGRSGDYGYTF	TGTGCCAGCAGTTGGGACAGGGGGCGGTCAGGCGACTATGGCTACACCTTC
17	-	TRBJ2-4	-	TRBV19	CASSIRLLPSAKNIQYF	TGTGCCAGTAGTATACGACTCCTACCATCGGCCAAAAACATTCAGTACTTC
14	-	TRBJ1-5	-	TRBV7-2	CASSTGQINQPQHF	TGTGCCAGCAGCACGGGTCAGATAAATCAGCCCCAGCATTTT
19	-	TRBJ2-1	TRBD2	TRBV14	CASSQGAPLAGTAYNEQFF	TGTGCCAGCAGCCAAGGCGCCCCCCTAGCGGGAACCGCTTACAATGAGCAGTTCTTC
14	-	TRBJ1-2	-	TRBV6-1	CASSENVGTYGYTF	TGTGCCAGCAGTGAAAACGTCGGAACTTATGGCTACACCTTC
13	once	TRBJ1-2	-	TRBV19	CASWKGLTKGYTF	TGTGCCAGTTGGAAAGGGCTTACGAAAGGCTACACCTTC
16	-	TRBJ1-2	-	TRBV6-1	CASSEYRLSGNYGYTF	TGTGCCAGCAGTGAATATCGGTTGTCGGGTAACTATGGCTACACCTTC
15	-	TRBJ2-1	-	TRBV2	CASRLGPPAYNEQFF	TGTGCCAGCAGACTCGGCCCCCCGGCGTACAATGAGCAGTTCTTC
14	-	TRBJ1-1	-	TRBV18	CASSPNRYNTEAFF	TGTGCCAGCTCCCCTAATAGGTATAACACTGAAGCTTTCTTT
13	-	TRBJ2-7	-	TRBV12-3/TRBV12-4	CASSFWETYEQYF	TGTGCCAGCAGTTTTTGGGAGACCTACGAGCAGTACTTC
16	-	TRBJ2-2	TRBD2	TRBV7-6	CASSQTLAGEGPELFF	TGTGCCAGCAGCCAGACCCTGGCGGGAGAGGGTCCGGAGCTGTTTTTT
10	once	TRBJ2-1	-	TRBV6-2/TRBV6-3	CASSSNEQFF	TGTGCCAGCAGTTCCAATGAGCAGTTCTTC
14	-	TRBJ1-1	TRBD1	TRBV7-2	CASSRTGMNTEAFF	TGTGCCAGCAGCCGGACAGGGATGAACACTGAAGCTTTCTTT
15	-	TRBJ1-1	-	TRBV18	CASSLSGAMNTEAFF	TGTGCCAGCTCACTCTCAGGGGCTATGAACACTGAAGCTTTCTTT
13	-	TRBJ2-5	TRBD1	TRBV29-1	CSVEFDRGETQYF	TGCAGCGTTGAATTTGACAGGGGAGAGACCCAGTACTTC
14	-	TRBJ2-7	-	TRBV27	CASSLRQSSYEQYF	TGTGCCAGCAGTCTTCGACAAAGCTCCTACGAGCAGTACTTC
18	-	TRBJ2-7	TRBD2	TRBV4-2	CASSQGVRGSGGSYEQYF	TGTGCCAGCAGCCAAGGGGTGAGGGGTAGCGGGGGCTCCTACGAGCAGTACTTC
13	-	TRBJ1-2	TRBD1	TRBV5-4	CASSSDRDYGYTF	TGTGCCAGCAGCTCCGACAGGGACTATGGCTACACCTTC